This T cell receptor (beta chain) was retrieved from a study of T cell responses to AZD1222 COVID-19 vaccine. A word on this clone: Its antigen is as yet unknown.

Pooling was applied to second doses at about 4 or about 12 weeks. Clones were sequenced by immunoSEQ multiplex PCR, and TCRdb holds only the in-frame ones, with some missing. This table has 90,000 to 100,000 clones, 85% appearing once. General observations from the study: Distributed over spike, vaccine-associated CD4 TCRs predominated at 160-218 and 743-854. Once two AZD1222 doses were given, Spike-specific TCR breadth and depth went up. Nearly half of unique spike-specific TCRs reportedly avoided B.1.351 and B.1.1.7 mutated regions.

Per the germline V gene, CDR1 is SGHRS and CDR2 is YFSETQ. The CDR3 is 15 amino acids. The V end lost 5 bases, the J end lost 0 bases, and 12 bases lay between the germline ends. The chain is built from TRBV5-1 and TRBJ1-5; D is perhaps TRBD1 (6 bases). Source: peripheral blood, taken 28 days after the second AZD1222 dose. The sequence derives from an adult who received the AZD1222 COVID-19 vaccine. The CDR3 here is CASRRNRDSNQPQHF. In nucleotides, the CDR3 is TGCGCCAGCAGACGAAACAGGGATAGCAATCAGCCCCAGCATTTT.